This T cell receptor beta chain was recovered during a study of T cell responses to AZD1222 COVID-19 vaccine. Profiled with immunoSEQ multiplex PCR; TCRdb holds only in-frame clones, not every one. This table holds more than 95,000 clones, roughly 91% found once. Germline lookup yields CDR1 MDHEN and CDR2 SYDVKM. V lost 5 bases, J lost 5 bases, and 12 bases stayed unmatched. The CDR3 extends over 17 amino acids. This TCR was recovered from an adult who received the AZD1222 COVID-19 vaccine. The sample was peripheral blood, taken 28 days after the second AZD1222 dose. The V gene is TRBV28, the J gene TRBJ2-5; 12 bases align to TRBD2. In DNA, the CDR3 is TGTGCCAGCAGTCCACTGACTAGCGGGAGAGGCGGGGAGACCCAGTACTTC. This sequence encodes CASSPLTSGRGGETQYF.